The 20 T cell receptor beta chains below were found in one sample sequenced in a study of T cell responses to AZD1222 COVID-19 vaccine. Clones were read by immunoSEQ multiplex PCR, and TCRdb kept only the in-frame ones, dropping some. Counted here are under 200,000 clones, about 91% occurring once; the ten biggest clones make up approximately 1.2%. The sample consisted of peripheral blood, taken 28 days after the second AZD1222 dose. These receptors all stem from an adult who received the AZD1222 COVID-19 vaccine.

The rearrangement joins TRBV13 to TRBJ1-3, with D perhaps TRBD1 (6 bases). Trimming shortened V by 11 bases and J by 0 bases, and 14 bases separated the two germline ends. Looked up from germline, CDR1 is PRHDT and CDR2 is FYEKMQ (reference sequence). The CDR3 sequence is 14 residues long. The CDR3 DNA reads TGTGCCGCCGGCCAGGGGAGCTCTGGAAACACCATATATTTT. Translation gives CAAGQGSSGNTIYF.

The CDR3 bases are TGTGCTAGTGGAAACCGGGACCACCCCAATGAGCAGTTCTTC. Amino acids: CASGNRDHPNEQFF. V and J are TRBV12-5 and TRBJ2-1; D possibly matches TRBD1 or TRBD2 (5 bases each). Germline CDR1 is LGHNT and CDR2 is FRNRAP. This CDR3 spans 14 amino acids. V was pared by 6 bases and J by 6 bases, with 15 bases between.

The J gene is TRBJ1-1, the V gene TRBV10-1; possible D gene TRBD1, 5 bases. V was clipped by 6 bases and J by 1 base, with 9 bases between them. The CDR3 contains 13 residues. Germline V gene sequence: CDR1 WNHNN, CDR2 SYGVQD (reference sequence). In DNA form, the CDR3 reads TGCGCCAGCAGAGTAGGGGCGAACACTGAAGCTTTCTTT. It yields the protein CASRVGANTEAFF.

This chain connects TRBV19 to TRBJ2-7, with TRBD2 matching 10 bases. CDR1 is LNHDA, CDR2 SQIVND, per germline (reference sequence). The CDR3 totals 17 residues. V was pared by 5 bases and J by 1 base, with 11 bases of the junction left unmatched. Written as DNA, the CDR3 is TGTGCCAGTAGTTTAACAGCGGGAGGGCTGGATTCCTACGAGCAGTACTTC. This encodes CASSLTAGGLDSYEQYF.

The V gene is TRBV11-2, the J gene TRBJ2-7, with 10 bases lining up with TRBD1. This CDR3 is built from 15 residues. Per the germline V gene, CDR1 is SGHAT and CDR2 is FQNNGV. Germline trimming cut 5 bases from V and 4 bases from J; bases unmatched to any gene: 8. The CDR3 nucleotides read TGTGCCAGCAGCCTGGGACAGGGGACTCTATACGAGCAGTACTTC. Its translation: CASSLGQGTLYEQYF.

This rearrangement joins TRBV11-3 to TRBJ2-5; TRBD1 agrees at 9 bases. V lost 4 bases, J lost 5 bases, and 8 bases stayed unmatched. Per germline, CDR1 SGHNT and CDR2 YENEEA. CDR3 size: 15 residues. CDR3: CASSSRTGGGETQYF. DNA of the CDR3: TGTGCCAGCAGCTCCCGAACAGGGGGCGGGGAGACCCAGTACTTC.

The chain has TRBV28 and TRBJ2-7; TRBD2 agrees at 7 bases. In germline, CDR1 is MDHEN, CDR2 SYDVKM. V shed 4 bases and J 7 bases; nucleotides not matched to a gene: 16. This CDR3 spans 16 amino acids. CDR3: CASSSLPGTTPREQYF. CDR3 coding DNA: TGTGCCAGCAGTTCGTTGCCTGGGACTACCCCGCGGGAGCAGTACTTC.

The table lists this clone with a few counts. This rearrangement joins TRBV2 to TRBJ1-2, with 11 bases aligning to TRBD1. Germline CDR1 and CDR2: SNHLY and FYNNEI. This CDR3 contains 13 residues. V shed 8 bases, J shed 6 bases, and the junction held 5 bases outside the gene matches. CDR3 amino acids: CASGRTGGHGYTF. CDR3 bases: TGTGCCAGCGGACGGACAGGGGGCCATGGCTACACCTTC.

This chain's CDR3 is CAIAPKLTGVHEQYF. DNA for the CDR3: TGTGCCATCGCCCCCAAGCTCACGGGAGTGCACGAGCAGTACTTC. The V and J genes are TRBV10-3 and TRBJ2-7; a possible D gene is TRBD2 (6 bases). The germline CDR1 and CDR2 sequences are ENHRY and SYGVKD. The CDR3 has 15 amino acids. Between the trimmed V and J ends, which lost 8 bases and 5 bases, there was a span of 22 bases.

The chain has TRBV12-3 or TRBV12-4 and TRBJ1-2; the match to TRBD1 covers 10 bases. The CDR3 has 12 amino acids. The junction had 2 bases not matched to a gene; V was cut back by 6 bases and J by 7 bases. For the CDR3, the DNA is TGTGCCAGCAGAGGACAGGGGGGTGGCTACACCTTC. The encoded protein is CASRGQGGGYTF.

The rearrangement joins TRBV11-2 to TRBJ1-1; D is undetermined. Germline assignment: CDR1 SGHAT and CDR2 FQNNGV. V dropped 7 bases and J dropped 1 base, with 10 bases sitting between them. The CDR3 is 13 residues long. CDR3 residues: CASTTNTNTEAFF. The CDR3 DNA is TGTGCCAGCACTACTAACACGAACACTGAAGCTTTCTTT.

The chain employs TRBV19 and TRBJ2-1; 8 bases line up with TRBD2. V shed 1 base, J shed 7 bases, and the junction held 12 bases outside the gene matches. The CDR3 consists of 17 residues. CDR1 LNHDA and CDR2 SQIVND come from the germline V gene (reference sequence). CDR3 coding DNA: TGTGCCAGTAGTATAGGCCCCCGGCTAGCGGGTGGGAATGAGCAGTTCTTC. Residues: CASSIGPRLAGGNEQFF.

The V gene is TRBV28, the J gene TRBJ1-5; D gene unclear. Trimming cost V 6 bases and J 0 bases, with 12 bases left between them. Germline values: CDR1 MDHEN, CDR2 SYDVKM. This CDR3 contains 15 residues. CDR3 loop: CASSSTPYSNQPQHF. DNA for the CDR3: TGTGCCAGCAGCTCGACACCGTATAGCAATCAGCCCCAGCATTTT. The variable domain in full, with the rest retrieved from reference TRBV28 and TRBJ1-5, is DVKVTQSSRYLVKRTGEKVFLECVQDMDHENMFWYRQDPGLGLRLIYFSYDVKMKEKGDIPEGYSVSREKKERFSLILESASTNQTSMYLCASSSTPYSNQPQHFGDGTRLSIL.

This clone appeared a few times. The V gene is TRBV28, the J gene TRBJ2-7; no clear D. Trimming removed 2 bases at V and 6 bases at J, with 5 bases between. This CDR3 is 11 amino acids long. Germline values: CDR1 MDHEN, CDR2 SYDVKM. The CDR3: CASSLISEQYF. CDR3 in DNA: TGTGCCAGCAGTTTAATTTCCGAGCAGTACTTC.

The chain employs TRBV12-3 or TRBV12-4 and TRBJ2-7, with D tentatively TRBD2 (5 bases). This CDR3 spans 13 amino acids. V gave up 1 base and J gave up 7 bases, with 11 bases separating them. The chain's CDR3 is CASSLGQEGEQYF. In DNA form, the CDR3 reads TGTGCCAGCAGTTTAGGACAAGAGGGTGAGCAGTACTTC.

The rearrangement joins TRBV28 to TRBJ2-3; D is perhaps TRBD2 (5 bases). There are 13 residues in the CDR3. V was trimmed by 6 bases and J by 4 bases, leaving 11 bases between them. Germline CDR1 reads MDHEN; CDR2 reads SYDVKM. In DNA, the CDR3 is TGTGCCAGCAGCCTCGGAGGTTCAGATACGCAGTATTTT. This sequence encodes CASSLGGSDTQYF.

This rearrangement joins TRBV2 to TRBJ1-3; D unresolved. With 2 bases removed from V and 0 bases from J, the gap between germline ends came to 20 bases. From germline, CDR1 is SNHLY and CDR2 FYNNEI. The CDR3 totals 19 residues. CDR3 DNA sequence: TGTGCCAGCAGTGAACAAGGAAGGGCAGGAGTAAGCTCTGGAAACACCATATATTTT. This codes for CASSEQGRAGVSSGNTIYF.

V usage is TRBV13 and J usage is TRBJ1-2, with a weak D call TRBD1 (5 bases). Germline V gene data show CDR1 as PRHDT and CDR2 as FYEKMQ (reference sequence). Trimming pared 4 bases from V and 8 bases from J, leaving 20 bases between. CDR3 length: 15 amino acids. The CDR3 spells CASSSGSLGPGGYTF. Here the CDR3 DNA reads TGTGCCAGCAGCTCAGGGAGTTTGGGGCCAGGGGGCTACACCTTC.

CDR3 region: CASTKVGGYTF. Written as DNA, the CDR3 is TGTGCCAGCACCAAGGTTGGGGGCTACACCTTC. The chain uses TRBV12-3 or TRBV12-4 and TRBJ1-2; D is uncertain. CDR3 length: 11 amino acids. Trimming removed 7 bases at V and 8 bases at J, with 11 bases between.

This clone appeared once. This chain joins TRBV27 and TRBJ1-1; 7 bases are a match to TRBD1. CDR1 MNHEY and CDR2 SMNVEV come from the germline V gene (reference sequence). The CDR3 has 17 amino acids. With 2 bases clipped from V and 3 bases from J, the junction kept 12 bases outside the gene matches. CDR3 nucleotides: TGTGCCAGCAGTTTAACCGCAGGGGGAGTGCGAGACACTGAAGCTTTCTTT. This codes for CASSLTAGGVRDTEAFF.